A selection of T cell receptor beta chains follows, all from one sample in a study of T cells after yellow fever vaccination. TCRdb analysed the 5' RACE reads with MiXCR anew, one entry per CDR3 protein. The sample lists approximately 450,000 distinct CDR3 sequences; around 20% were seen once. The sample here was PBMCs, taken before the yellow fever booster vaccination. The origin of the receptors is a man younger than 35 who received the YFV17D yellow fever vaccine. The CDR3 runs from the conserved cysteine through the conserved F or W. A D gene is named only where the DNA matches it firmly. The size entry is marked missing in some rows and otherwise reads once, few, many or a size class.

j_call | d_call | v_call | clone_size | cdr3_nt | cdr3_aa
TRBJ2-6 | . | TRBV20-1 | . | TGCAGTGCCAGCAAGGCTGGGGCCAACGTCCTGACTTTC | CSASKAGANVLTF
TRBJ2-1 | . | TRBV5-8 | . | TGTGCCAGCAGCTTGGGTCGGGACGGGGGCGATGAGCAGTTCTTC | CASSLGRDGGDEQFF
TRBJ2-1 | . | TRBV9 | . | TGTGCCAGCAGCGCTGACAGGATCGAGCAGTTCTTC | CASSADRIEQFF
TRBJ1-4 | . | TRBV7-2 | few | TGTGCCAGCAGCTTAACGGGGGGAAATGAAAAACTGTTTTTT | CASSLTGGNEKLFF
TRBJ1-6 | . | TRBV4-3 | few | TGCGCCAGCAGCCAAGATAGGCGCCCCAGTGCTTCACCCCTCCACTTT | CASSQDRRPSASPLHF
TRBJ2-1 | TRBD2 | TRBV7-2 | . | TGTGCCAGCAGCCCGTCCCAGCGGGGACGGGGACGGTTCTTC | CASSPSQRGRGRFF
TRBJ1-3 | . | TRBV4-1 | few | TGCGCCAGCCATGGCAGGGGAACTGGAAACACCATATATTTT | CASHGRGTGNTIYF
TRBJ1-1 | . | TRBV6-2/TRBV6-3 | . | TGTGCCAGCAGTTATACGCGCCTAGACCGATCCGGCACTGAAGCTTTCTTT | CASSYTRLDRSGTEAFF
TRBJ2-5 | TRBD1 | TRBV7-3 | . | TGTGCCAGCAGCCCACACCCAGCCGGGACAGGGGGCCGGGAGACCCAGTACTTC | CASSPHPAGTGGRETQYF
TRBJ2-4 | . | TRBV19 | . | TGTGCCAGTAGTATTCTCTCAGGGTTAGCCAAAAACATTCAGTACTTC | CASSILSGLAKNIQYF
TRBJ2-2 | . | TRBV19 | few | TGTGCCAGTAGTATTGGGGCAGAGAACACCGGGGAGCTGTTTTTT | CASSIGAENTGELFF
TRBJ2-3 | TRBD2 | TRBV7-3 | . | TGTGCCAGCAGCGTAGCCGGGACTAGCCGCACAGATACGCAGTATTTT | CASSVAGTSRTDTQYF
TRBJ1-2 | . | TRBV7-9 | few | TGTGCCAGCAGCTTAGCGGGGGGGAATGGCTACACCTTC | CASSLAGGNGYTF